This entry lists 10 T cell receptor beta chains sequenced from one sample in a study of blood T cell repertoires in COVID-19. Only in-frame clones appear in the TCRdb table, and some are missing; sequencing was by immunoSEQ multiplex PCR. This sample has 50,000 to 65,000 clones, with roughly 87% found just once. The specimen was peripheral blood. The receptors here all came from a man in his 60s with active COVID-19.

J is TRBJ2-3 and V is TRBV3-1 (or the pseudogene TRBV3-2); tentative D call: TRBD1 (7 bases). V gave up 0 bases and J gave up 6 bases, with 10 bases separating them. Germline CDR1 is LGHDT and CDR2 is YNNKEL (reference sequence). The CDR3 has 14 residues. CDR3 sequence (DNA): TGTGCCAGCAGCCAAGACCAGGGGGGCGATACGCAGTATTTT. Protein: CASSQDQGGDTQYF.

The gene calls are TRBV11-2 and TRBJ2-7, with 9 nucleotides matching TRBD2. The CDR3 sequence is 14 residues long. CDR1 and CDR2 from the germline V gene are SGHAT and FQNNGV. V lost 2 bases and J lost 4; bases outside the gene matches: 3. The CDR3 DNA sequence: TGTGCCAGCAGCTTAATAGCGGGAGCTTACGAGCAGTACTTC. Amino acid sequence: CASSLIAGAYEQYF.

The gene calls are TRBV19 and TRBJ1-1; 7 nucleotides line up with TRBD1. There are 15 residues in the CDR3. Germline V gene lookup returns CDR1 LNHDA and CDR2 SQIVND (reference sequence). V was clipped by 7 bases and J by 0 bases; unmatched bases: 8. DNA of the CDR3: TGTGCCAGTACTACGGGACAGACCATGAACACTGAAGCTTTCTTT. Its translation is CASTTGQTMNTEAFF.

This clone was observed a few times. The J gene is TRBJ1-1, the V gene TRBV20-1; no firm D call. Germline assignment: CDR1 DFQATT and CDR2 SNEGSKA (reference sequence). V was shortened by 3 bases and J by 5 bases, with 22 bases between the two germline ends. This CDR3 comprises 16 residues. The CDR3 bases are TGCAGTGCTAGTCTCTTTACGGTATCCCGAAGTACTGAAGCTTTCTTT. It translates to CSASLFTVSRSTEAFF.

Here the CDR3 DNA reads TGCAGCGTTGAATCACAAACCTACAATGAGCAGTTCTTC. Translating gives CSVESQTYNEQFF. The chain uses TRBV29-1 and TRBJ2-1; D uncertain. The CDR3 spans 13 residues. Germline-derived CDR1 and CDR2 are SQVTM and ANQGSEA. Trimming removed 2 bases at V and 2 bases at J, with 7 bases between.

The CDR3 nucleotides read TGTGCCAGCAGTCTTGGGCAAGGGGAGCTGTTTTTT. This codes for CASSLGQGELFF. V usage is TRBV7-9 and J usage is TRBJ2-2; no reliable D call. The CDR3 runs 12 residues. In germline, CDR1 is SEHNR, CDR2 FQNEAQ (reference sequence). Between the trimmed V and J ends, which lost 6 bases and 8 bases, there was a span of 10 bases.

The chain is built from TRBV7-2 and TRBJ1-2, with TRBD1 matching over 8 bases. The CDR3 consists of 13 residues. V lost 5 bases, J lost 6 bases, and 5 bases stayed unmatched. Germline V gives CDR1 SGHTA, CDR2 FQGNSA. The CDR3 reads CASSQGQVNGYTF. The CDR3 nucleotides are TGTGCCAGCAGCCAGGGACAGGTCAATGGCTACACCTTC.

This chain links TRBV5-1 with TRBJ2-1; 8 positions agree with TRBD1. V shed 0 bases and J 9 bases; nucleotides not matched to a gene: 11. The CDR3 is 16 amino acids. Germline values: CDR1 SGHRS, CDR2 YFSETQ. DNA of the CDR3: TGCGCCAGCAGCTTGGTGGCAGGGGGCGCGATCGGTGAGCAGTTCTTC. Translating it yields CASSLVAGGAIGEQFF.

The chain employs TRBV4-2 and TRBJ2-3; 7 bases align to TRBD2. Per germline, CDR1 LGHNA and CDR2 YNFKEQ. The J segment lost 6 bases and the V segment lost 1 base, leaving 4 bases of the junction unmatched. The CDR3 loop spans 14 amino acids. CDR3 residues: CASSQGTSADTQYF. The DNA for the CDR3 is TGTGCCAGCAGCCAAGGTACTAGCGCTGATACGCAGTATTTT.

The CDR3 coding sequence is TGCAGTGCTAGGACAGGGCTCGAGCAGTACTTC. The encoded protein is CSARTGLEQYF. V usage is TRBV20-1 and J usage is TRBJ2-7; the match to TRBD1 covers 7 bases. The CDR3 consists of 11 residues. V dropped 3 bases and J dropped 6; count of bases not matched to a gene: 2. Germline V CDR1 and CDR2: DFQATT, SNEGSKA (reference sequence).